This entry concerns a single T cell receptor beta chain. Library preparation (for TCRbeta) was performed with unique molecular identifiers. TCRdb passed the PCR reads through MiXCR, listing each CDR3 protein once. The data contain hundreds of thousands of distinct CDR3 sequences, roughly 16% of them singletons. The germline V and J ends were trimmed by 5 bases and 9 bases, with 11 bases remaining between them. This CDR3 has 12 amino acids. This specimen comes from a study of T-cell reconstitution after alpha-beta-depleted transplantation in children. V and J are TRBV12-3 or TRBV12-4 and TRBJ2-1, with D possibly TRBD2 on 5 matching bases. The sample here was PBMCs, mostly from graft donor cells, taken 360 days after TCRalphabeta/CD19-depleted stem cell transplant. The receptor was isolated from a male patient aged 10 to 17 who had a stem cell transplant for acute lymphoblastic leukemia, so the T cells may come from the graft donor. The CDR3 DNA reads TGTGCCAGCAGTCCTGCCACTAGTGAGCAGTTCTTC. This encodes CASSPATSEQFF.